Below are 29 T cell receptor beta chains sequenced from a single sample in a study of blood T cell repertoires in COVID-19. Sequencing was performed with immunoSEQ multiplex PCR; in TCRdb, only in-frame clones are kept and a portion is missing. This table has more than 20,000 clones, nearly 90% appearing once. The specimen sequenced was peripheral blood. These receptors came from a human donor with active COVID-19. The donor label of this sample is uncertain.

CDR3 protein: CASSHTRVVELFF. The CDR3 coding sequence is TGTGCCAGCAGCCATACCCGGGTGGTGGAGCTGTTTTTT. J is TRBJ2-2 and V is TRBV3-1 (or the pseudogene TRBV3-2); D not resolved. The CDR3 extends over 13 amino acids. The germline CDR1 and CDR2 sequences are LGHDT and YNNKEL (reference sequence). The V end was cut by 3 bases, the J end by 10 bases, with 12 bases between.

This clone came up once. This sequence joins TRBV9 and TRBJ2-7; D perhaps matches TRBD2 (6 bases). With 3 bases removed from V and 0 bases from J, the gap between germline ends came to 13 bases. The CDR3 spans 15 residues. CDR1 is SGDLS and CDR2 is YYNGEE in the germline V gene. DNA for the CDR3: TGTGCCAGCAGCGCCTCTAGCGCCCCCTCCTACGAGCAGTACTTC. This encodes CASSASSAPSYEQYF.

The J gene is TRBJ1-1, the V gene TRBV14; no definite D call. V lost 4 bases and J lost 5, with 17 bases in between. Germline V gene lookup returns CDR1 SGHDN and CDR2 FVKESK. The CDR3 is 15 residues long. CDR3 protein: CASSRTRGGWTEAFF. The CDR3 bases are TGTGCCAGCAGCCGAACACGGGGTGGATGGACTGAAGCTTTCTTT. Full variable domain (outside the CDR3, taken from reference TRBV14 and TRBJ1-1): EAGVTQFPSHSVIEKGQTVTLRCDPISGHDNLYWYRRVMGKEIKFLLHFVKESKQDESGMPNNRFLAERTGGTYSTLKVQPAELEDSGVYFCASSRTRGGWTEAFFGQGTRLTVV.

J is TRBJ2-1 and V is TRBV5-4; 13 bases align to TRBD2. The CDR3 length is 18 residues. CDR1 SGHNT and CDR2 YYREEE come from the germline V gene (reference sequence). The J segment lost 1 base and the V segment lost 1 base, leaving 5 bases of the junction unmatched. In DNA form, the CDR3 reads TGTGCCAGCAGCTTGACTAGCGGGGGGGCCGGTTCCTACAATGAGCAGTTCTTC. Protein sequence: CASSLTSGGAGSYNEQFF. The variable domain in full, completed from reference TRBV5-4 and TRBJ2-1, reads ETGVTQSPTHLIKTRGQQVTLRCSSQSGHNTVSWYQQALGQGPQFIFQYYREEENGRGNFPPRFSGLQFPNYSSELNVNALELDDSALYLCASSLTSGGAGSYNEQFFGPGTRLTVL.

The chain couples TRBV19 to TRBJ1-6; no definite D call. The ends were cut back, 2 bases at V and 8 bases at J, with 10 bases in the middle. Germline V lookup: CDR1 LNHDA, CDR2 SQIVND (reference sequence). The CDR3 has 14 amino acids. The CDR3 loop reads CASSIPSADSPLHF. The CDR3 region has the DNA TGTGCCAGTAGTATACCCTCGGCGGATTCACCCCTCCACTTT.

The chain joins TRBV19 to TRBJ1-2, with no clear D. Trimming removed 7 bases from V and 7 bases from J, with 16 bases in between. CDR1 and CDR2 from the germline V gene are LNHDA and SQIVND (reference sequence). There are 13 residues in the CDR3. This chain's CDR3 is CASTSTLGGGYTF. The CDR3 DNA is TGTGCCAGTACCTCGACCCTAGGAGGTGGCTACACCTTC.

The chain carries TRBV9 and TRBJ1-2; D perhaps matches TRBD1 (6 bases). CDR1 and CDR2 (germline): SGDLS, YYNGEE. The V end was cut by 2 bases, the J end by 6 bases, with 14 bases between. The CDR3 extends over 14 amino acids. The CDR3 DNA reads TGTGCCAGCAGCGTGGCAGGGGTGGGCCATGGCTACACCTTC. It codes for CASSVAGVGHGYTF.

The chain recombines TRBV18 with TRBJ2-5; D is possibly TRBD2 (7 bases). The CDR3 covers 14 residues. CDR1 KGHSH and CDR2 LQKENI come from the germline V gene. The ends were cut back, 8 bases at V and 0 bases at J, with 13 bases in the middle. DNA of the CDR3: TGTGCCAGCCGGGGGGCAGCGGACCAAGAGACCCAGTACTTC. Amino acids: CASRGAADQETQYF.

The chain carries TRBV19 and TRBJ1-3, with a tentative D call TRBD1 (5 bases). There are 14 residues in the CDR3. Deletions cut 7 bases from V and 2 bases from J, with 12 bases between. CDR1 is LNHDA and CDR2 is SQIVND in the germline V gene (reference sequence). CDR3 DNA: TGTGCCAGTATCAGACAGACGGCTGGAAACACCATATATTTT. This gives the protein CASIRQTAGNTIYF.

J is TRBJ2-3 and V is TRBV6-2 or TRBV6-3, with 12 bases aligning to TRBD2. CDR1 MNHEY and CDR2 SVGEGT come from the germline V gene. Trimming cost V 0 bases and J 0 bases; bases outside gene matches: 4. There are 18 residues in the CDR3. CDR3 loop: CASSYSASGGGSTDTQYF. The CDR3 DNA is TGTGCCAGCAGTTACTCGGCTAGCGGGGGGGGTAGCACAGATACGCAGTATTTT.

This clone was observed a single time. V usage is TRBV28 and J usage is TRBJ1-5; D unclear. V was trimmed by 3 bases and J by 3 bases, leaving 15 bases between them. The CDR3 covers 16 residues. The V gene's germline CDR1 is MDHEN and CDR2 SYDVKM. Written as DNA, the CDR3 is TGTGCCAGCAGTTTCCTTGGCACGGGAATCAATCAGCCCCAGCATTTT. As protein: CASSFLGTGINQPQHF.

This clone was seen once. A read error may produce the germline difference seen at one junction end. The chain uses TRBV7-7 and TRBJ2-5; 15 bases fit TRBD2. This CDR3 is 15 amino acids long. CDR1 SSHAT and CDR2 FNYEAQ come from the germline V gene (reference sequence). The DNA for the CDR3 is TGTGCTAGCAGCTCAGGACTAGCGGGAGGGGAGACCCAGTACTTC. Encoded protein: CASSSGLAGGETQYF. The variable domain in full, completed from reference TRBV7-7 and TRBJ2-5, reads GAGVSQSPRYKVTKRGQDVTLRCDPISSHATLYWYQQALGQGPEFLTYFNYEAQPDKSGLPSDRFSAERPEGSISTLTIQRTEQRDSAMYRCASSSGLAGGETQYFGPGTRLLVL.

The CDR3 nucleotides read TGTGCCAGCAGTCCCCTCTCTAGCGGGAGGGCGCATGAGCAGTTCTTC. Amino acids: CASSPLSSGRAHEQFF. The chain employs TRBV6-2 or TRBV6-3 and TRBJ2-1; 12 bases line up with TRBD2. CDR1 is MNHEY and CDR2 is SVGEGT in the germline V gene. Trimming took 5 bases from V and 8 from J; bases not matched to a gene: 10. This CDR3 has 16 residues.

As DNA, the CDR3 is TGTGCCAGCAGCTTAGGGGGGGGGCTAGATACGCAGTATTTT. Encoded protein: CASSLGGGLDTQYF. This chain joins TRBV7-9 and TRBJ2-3; D is possibly TRBD2 (7 bases). This CDR3 is 14 amino acids long. Between the trimmed V and J ends, which lost 1 base and 5 bases, there was a span of 10 bases. CDR1 SEHNR and CDR2 FQNEAQ come from the germline V gene (reference sequence). The full variable domain, completed using reference TRBV7-9 and TRBJ2-3, is DTGVSQNPRHKITKRGQNVTFRCDPISEHNRLYWYRQTLGQGPEFLTYFQNEAQLEKSRLLSDRFSAERPKGSFSTLEIQRTEQGDSAMYLCASSLGGGLDTQYFGPGTRLTVL.

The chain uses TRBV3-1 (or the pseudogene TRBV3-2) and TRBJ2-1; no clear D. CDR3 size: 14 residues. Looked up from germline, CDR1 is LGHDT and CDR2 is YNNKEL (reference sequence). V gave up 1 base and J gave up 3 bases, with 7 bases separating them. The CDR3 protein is CASSQGASYNEQFF. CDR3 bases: TGTGCCAGCAGCCAAGGGGCAAGCTACAATGAGCAGTTCTTC.

DNA of the CDR3: TGCAGCGCCCGAGCAGGGCCCTACGAGCAGTACTTC. It encodes CSARAGPYEQYF. The gene calls are TRBV29-1 and TRBJ2-7; a possible D gene is TRBD1 (5 bases). Germline V gene lookup returns CDR1 SQVTM and CDR2 ANQGSEA. Deletions cut 7 bases from V and 2 bases from J, with 12 bases between. The CDR3 spans 12 residues.

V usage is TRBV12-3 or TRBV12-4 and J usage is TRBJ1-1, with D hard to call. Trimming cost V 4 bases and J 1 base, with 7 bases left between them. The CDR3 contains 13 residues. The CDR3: CASSSLGNTEAFF. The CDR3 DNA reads TGTGCCAGCAGTTCCCTCGGGAACACTGAAGCTTTCTTT.

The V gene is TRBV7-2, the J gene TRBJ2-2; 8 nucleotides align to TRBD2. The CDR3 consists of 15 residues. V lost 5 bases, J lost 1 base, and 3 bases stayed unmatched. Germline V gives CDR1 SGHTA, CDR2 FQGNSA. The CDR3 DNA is TGTGCCAGCAGCCGGGGACTAGGGAACACCGGGGAGCTGTTTTTT. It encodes CASSRGLGNTGELFF.

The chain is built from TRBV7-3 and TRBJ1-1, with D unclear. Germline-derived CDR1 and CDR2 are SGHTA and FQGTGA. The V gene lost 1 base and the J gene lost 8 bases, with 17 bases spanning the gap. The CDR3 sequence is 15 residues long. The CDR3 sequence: CASSLIGYLIPEAFF. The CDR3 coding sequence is TGTGCCAGCAGCTTAATCGGGTATCTGATACCCGAAGCTTTCTTT.

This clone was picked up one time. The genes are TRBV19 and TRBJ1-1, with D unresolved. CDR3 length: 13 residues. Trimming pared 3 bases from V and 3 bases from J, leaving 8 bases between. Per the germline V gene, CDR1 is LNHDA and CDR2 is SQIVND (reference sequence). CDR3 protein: CASSIRRDTEAFF. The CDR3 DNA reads TGTGCCAGTAGTATTCGTCGGGACACTGAAGCTTTCTTT.

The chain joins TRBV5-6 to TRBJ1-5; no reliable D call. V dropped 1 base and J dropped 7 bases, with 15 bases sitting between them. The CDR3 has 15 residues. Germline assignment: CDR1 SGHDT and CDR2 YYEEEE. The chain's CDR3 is CASSLFGTNGQPQHF. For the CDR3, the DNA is TGTGCCAGCAGCTTGTTCGGTACTAACGGGCAGCCCCAGCATTTT.

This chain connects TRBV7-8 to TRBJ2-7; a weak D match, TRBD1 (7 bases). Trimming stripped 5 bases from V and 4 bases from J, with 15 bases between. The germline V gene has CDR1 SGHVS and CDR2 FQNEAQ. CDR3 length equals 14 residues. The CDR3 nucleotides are TGTGCCAGCAGCATCGGGACAGCGGGTTACGAGCAGTACTTC. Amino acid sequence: CASSIGTAGYEQYF.

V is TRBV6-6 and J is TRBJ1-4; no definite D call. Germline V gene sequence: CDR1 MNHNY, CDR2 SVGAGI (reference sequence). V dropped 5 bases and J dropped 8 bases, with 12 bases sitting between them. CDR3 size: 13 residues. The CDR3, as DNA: TGTGCCAGCAGTCCCACCGGGAGCGAAAAACTGTTTTTT. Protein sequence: CASSPTGSEKLFF.

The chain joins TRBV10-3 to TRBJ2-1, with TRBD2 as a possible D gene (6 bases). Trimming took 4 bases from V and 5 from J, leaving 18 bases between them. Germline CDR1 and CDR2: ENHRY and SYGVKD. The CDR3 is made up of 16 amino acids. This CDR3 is CAISVSRATRDNEQFF. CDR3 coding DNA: TGTGCCATCAGTGTATCCCGAGCGACTAGAGACAATGAGCAGTTCTTC.

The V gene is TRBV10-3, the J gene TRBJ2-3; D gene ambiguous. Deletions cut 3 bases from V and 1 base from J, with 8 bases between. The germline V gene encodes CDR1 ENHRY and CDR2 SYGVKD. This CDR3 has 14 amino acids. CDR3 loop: CAISELTGTDTQYF. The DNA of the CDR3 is TGTGCCATCAGTGAACTAACCGGCACAGATACGCAGTATTTT.

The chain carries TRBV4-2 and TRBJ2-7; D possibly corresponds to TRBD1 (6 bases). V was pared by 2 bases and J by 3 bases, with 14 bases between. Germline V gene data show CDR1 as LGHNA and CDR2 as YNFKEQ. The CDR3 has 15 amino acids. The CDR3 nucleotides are TGTGCCAGCAGCCAATCCGTCACAGGGAACTACGAGCAGTACTTC. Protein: CASSQSVTGNYEQYF.

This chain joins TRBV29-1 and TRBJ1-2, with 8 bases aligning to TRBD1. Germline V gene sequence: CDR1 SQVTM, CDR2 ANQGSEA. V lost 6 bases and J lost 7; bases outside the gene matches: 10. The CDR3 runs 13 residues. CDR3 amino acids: CSVDTLTGVGYTF. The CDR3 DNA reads TGCAGCGTCGACACATTGACAGGGGTTGGCTACACCTTC.

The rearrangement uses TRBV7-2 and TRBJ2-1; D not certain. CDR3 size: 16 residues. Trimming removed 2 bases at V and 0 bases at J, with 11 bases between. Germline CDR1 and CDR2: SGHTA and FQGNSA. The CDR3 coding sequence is TGTGCCAGCAGCTTAATCTCCTGGAGCTCCTACAATGAGCAGTTCTTC. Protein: CASSLISWSSYNEQFF.

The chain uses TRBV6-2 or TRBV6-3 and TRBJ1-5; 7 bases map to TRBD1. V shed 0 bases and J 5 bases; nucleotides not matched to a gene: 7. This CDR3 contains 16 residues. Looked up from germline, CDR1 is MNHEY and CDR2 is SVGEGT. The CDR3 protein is CASSYSRDSNDQPQHF. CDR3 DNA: TGTGCCAGCAGTTACTCCCGGGACAGCAACGATCAGCCCCAGCATTTT.